One and the same sample provided the 3 T cell receptor beta chains below, sequenced in a study of cytomegalovirus exposure and HLA in healthy donors. Amplification used 60 Vbeta primers and 13 Jbeta primers. Clones were sequenced by immunoSEQ multiplex PCR, and TCRdb holds only the in-frame ones, with some missing. This table has about 190,000 clones, more than 9.5% appearing once. The sample taken for sequencing was PBMCs. The receptor set was obtained from a man aged 50-59 years in good health and CMV-seropositive.

The chain has TRBV9 and TRBJ1-2; no clear D. This CDR3 spans 15 amino acids. V lost 2 bases and J 4 bases, leaving 15 bases between the germline ends. Germline V lookup: CDR1 SGDLS, CDR2 YYNGEE. The CDR3 spells CASSVSWPGSYGYTF. In nucleotides, the CDR3 is TGTGCCAGCAGCGTGTCTTGGCCGGGATCCTATGGCTACACCTTC.

The V gene is TRBV5-1, the J gene TRBJ2-1; 10 bases agree with TRBD2. The junction had 2 bases not matched to a gene; V was cut back by 1 base and J by 4 bases. CDR1 SGHRS and CDR2 YFSETQ come from the germline V gene. The CDR3 is 15 residues long. As DNA, the CDR3 is TGCGCCAGCAGCTTGCAACTAGCGGGGTACAATGAGCAGTTCTTC. Residues: CASSLQLAGYNEQFF.

The gene calls are TRBV29-1 and TRBJ1-4; D may be TRBD1 (6 bases). V was cut by 7 bases and J by 10 bases, with 19 bases left in between. The CDR3 has 13 amino acids. CDR1 is SQVTM and CDR2 is ANQGSEA in the germline V gene. The CDR3 sequence: CSAGEGGEGKLFF. The CDR3 nucleotides are TGCAGCGCCGGGGAGGGGGGAGAGGGAAAACTGTTTTTT.